The clone carrying this T cell receptor beta chain was seen a few times. This record comes from a study of T cells after yellow fever vaccination. V shed 0 bases and J shed 4 bases, with 10 bases lying between them. The V gene's germline CDR1 is SGHTA and CDR2 FQGNSA. CDR3 length: 15 amino acids. TCRdb redid the calling of the 5' RACE reads with MiXCR, one entry per CDR3 protein. This table holds around 610,000 distinct CDR3 sequences, around an eighth found once. The material was PBMCs, obtained on the day of the yellow fever booster vaccination. This chain connects TRBV7-2 to TRBJ1-5; tentatively, D is TRBD1 (5 bases). The TCR sequence derives from a man younger than 45 who received the YFV17D yellow fever vaccine. The DNA of the CDR3 is TGTGCCAGCAGCTTAGCCGGGCAGGGAAATCAGCCCCAGCATTTT. Translated, it gives CASSLAGQGNQPQHF.